This section outlines one T cell receptor beta chain sequence together with its context. Its antigen remains unidentified. Within one base of it there is no much larger clone, and no base qualities were kept. The trial excluded patients who had a history of autoimmune disease or were on systemic immunosuppression. Peripheral blood for TCR sequencing was drawn from every dose cohort at baseline, at cycle 4 day 1 and at cycle 7 day 1. The samples were taken from a phase I, first-in-human, multicenter, open-label dose-escalation trial of ivuxolimab. Adults with locally advanced or metastatic head and neck squamous cell, hepatocellular, melanoma or renal cell carcinoma were enrolled in the trial. CD4+ and CD8+ T cells were sorted separately from peripheral blood before TCR sequencing. This entry comes from a study of OX40 agonist ivuxolimab in advanced cancers. For the wider study: Ivuxolimab was an agonistic, fully human IgG2 monoclonal antibody directed against OX40 (CD134), a costimulatory receptor. Partial responses were achieved by three dose-escalation patients, of whom one had hepatocellular carcinoma and two had cutaneous melanoma. The purpose of peripheral TCRbeta sequencing was to test whether ivuxolimab changed TCR sequence diversity and led to clonal T-cell expansion. In the dose-escalation cohort, around four fifths of patients were male, and the mean age was approximately 60 years, with a range of about 23 to 85. Among the approximately 50 dose-escalation patients, around 20 had hepatocellular carcinoma, roughly 15 melanoma, 9 renal cell carcinoma and 9 head and neck cancer. Patients were allowed to have had prior anti-PD-1, anti-PD-L1 or anti-CTLA-4 therapy, and more than 35% of the dose-escalation patients had been treated with checkpoint inhibitors. The paper describes the monotherapy dose-escalation part (N = 52 patients) of the phase I trial of ivuxolimab. Intravenous ivuxolimab was administered to patients every 2 weeks at six dose levels: 0.01, 0.1, 0.3, 1.5, 3 and 10 mg/kg. Beyond this particular receptor, the publication reports: The antigen specificity of the peripheral T cells that underwent clonal expansion was not determined. In the 0.1-3.0 mg/kg groups, partial responders were among the patients with the lowest normalized peripheral clonal expansion, particularly in CD8+ T cells. At doses of 0.1 to 3.0 mg/kg, clonal expansion of both CD4+ and CD8+ blood T cells was observed from baseline to week 6. After ivuxolimab, more expanded clones were found on average in CD8+ T cells than in CD4+ T cells. Low levels of normalized T-cell clonal expansion were also seen in some patients who did not respond.

Genomic DNA was extracted from sorted cells for sequencing of the TCRbeta CDR3 region. The immunoSEQ Assay was used for sequencing of TCRbeta CDR3 regions. TCRdb provides this immuneACCESS table in a form limited to in-frame rearrangements. Some clones are lacking; in checked studies, under half of them reflect an unresolved V gene, and why the rest are absent is not known. This sample has tens of thousands of clones in its table, and approximately 89% of those were observed once. The ten largest clones take up around 0.19% of the sample. CDR1 is given as SGHTS and CDR2 as YDEGEE, both from the germline V gene. There are 14 amino acids in the CDR3, from cysteine to phenylalanine inclusive. Kept here is only the CDR3 DNA, which spans 42 bases and is read in frame from base 1. V is pared back by 1 base and J by 2 bases, with 10 bases lying between the germline termini.

The material was CD4+ or CD8+ T cells sorted from blood, obtained in a trial of the OX40 agonist ivuxolimab. The sequence was obtained from an adult with an advanced solid tumor such as melanoma, head and neck, liver or kidney cancer. In this chain, TRBV5-8 is recombined with TRBJ2-7; TRBD1 is a weak D gene call, 5 bases matching. Read as DNA, the sequence is TGTGCCAGCAGCTTGACAGGTACTCCCTACGAGCAGTACTTC. The encoded protein is CASSLTGTPYEQYF.